The 14 T cell receptor beta chains presented below share a single source sample, sequenced in a study of identical twins. TCRdb re-called the 5' RACE reads through MiXCR, storing one row per CDR3 protein. The sample holds roughly 490,000 distinct CDR3 sequences, roughly an eighth seen once. The same data also went into a second study, on yellow fever vaccine responses in identical twins.

The material sequenced was CD4+ T cells sorted from blood. These receptors all come from a woman aged 18-29 years in good health.

The V and J genes are TRBV6-1 and TRBJ1-5, with TRBD1 as a possible D gene (6 bases). V lost 6 bases, J lost 9 bases, and 18 bases lay in between. The length of the CDR3 is 14 residues. From germline, CDR1 is MNHNS and CDR2 SASEGT. This CDR3 reads CASRRKGHLWPQHF. CDR3 DNA sequence: TGTGCCAGCAGAAGGAAGGGACATCTGTGGCCCCAGCATTTT.

This clonotype has ten or more counts. The V and J genes are TRBV5-1 and TRBJ2-3; 9 positions match TRBD1. From germline, CDR1 is SGHRS and CDR2 YFSETQ. This CDR3 is built from 16 residues. V lost 3 bases to trimming and J lost 2 bases; unmatched junction nucleotides: 7. The CDR3 DNA sequence: TGCGCCAGCAGCTCACCGGGACAGGGTCCCACAGATACGCAGTATTTT. Translating it yields CASSSPGQGPTDTQYF.

The chain joins TRBV27 to TRBJ2-1; 7 bases line up with TRBD1. V lost 4 bases to trimming and J lost 4 bases; unmatched junction nucleotides: 7. The CDR3 runs to 15 residues. CDR1 is MNHEY, CDR2 SMNVEV, per germline (reference sequence). The CDR3 loop is CASSSLGQSYNEQFF. DNA for the CDR3: TGTGCCAGCAGTTCGCTGGGACAGAGTTACAATGAGCAGTTCTTC.

This clonotype has just a few counts. The V and J genes are TRBV11-1 and TRBJ2-7; 14 bases agree with TRBD2. J gave up 0 bases and V 6 bases, and 4 bases lay outside the gene matches. Per the germline V gene, CDR1 is SGHAT and CDR2 is FQDESV (reference sequence). CDR3 size: 16 residues. The CDR3 bases are TGTGCCAGCAGGCTGACTAGCGGGGGGGCCTCCTACGAGCAGTACTTC. This encodes CASRLTSGGASYEQYF.

This clonotype was observed a few times. V is TRBV4-2 and J is TRBJ2-7, with TRBD2 matching 12 bases. From germline, CDR1 is LGHNA and CDR2 YNFKEQ. CDR3 size: 17 residues. V shed 3 bases and J 0 bases; nucleotides not matched to a gene: 6. CDR3 sequence reads: CASSHAQTSGSSYEQYF. CDR3 nucleotides: TGTGCCAGCAGCCATGCCCAGACTAGCGGGAGCTCCTACGAGCAGTACTTC.

The sample holds a few counts of this clonotype. The chain employs TRBV20-1 and TRBJ2-7; D call uncertain. The CDR3 extends over 14 amino acids. Trimming removed 0 bases at V and 5 bases at J, with 14 bases between. Germline V lookup: CDR1 DFQATT, CDR2 SNEGSKA (reference sequence). CDR3 in amino acids: CSARDLARVNEQYF. The CDR3 nucleotides are TGCAGTGCTAGAGATTTAGCTAGGGTCAACGAGCAGTACTTC.

Only a few counts were recorded for this clonotype. This chain links TRBV20-1 with TRBJ2-1, with a tentative D call TRBD2 (6 bases). The CDR3 spans 15 residues. Trimming removed 6 bases from V and 5 bases from J, with 20 bases in between. The germline V gene encodes CDR1 DFQATT and CDR2 SNEGSKA (reference sequence). The CDR3 region is CSASDPRREDNEQFF. The CDR3, as DNA: TGCAGTGCGTCTGACCCCAGGCGGGAAGACAATGAGCAGTTCTTC.

This clonotype was seen many times. The V and J genes are TRBV12-3 or TRBV12-4 and TRBJ1-5; TRBD1 agrees at 7 bases. Trimming at V came to 7 bases and at J to 7 bases, leaving 10 bases not matched to a gene. There are 14 residues in the CDR3. CDR3 bases: TGTGCCAGCACCACGACAGGGCTCCGGCAGCCCCAGCATTTT. It codes for CASTTTGLRQPQHF.

This rearrangement joins TRBV6-5 to TRBJ2-1; either TRBD1 or TRBD2 may fit D (5 bases each). Germline CDR1 is MNHEY and CDR2 is SVGAGI. Trimming took 4 bases from V and 4 from J, leaving 17 bases between them. The CDR3 sequence is 16 residues long. The CDR3 DNA reads TGTGCCAGCAGTTGGGGACGTGTGCAGGGATACAATGAGCAGTTCTTC. The encoded protein is CASSWGRVQGYNEQFF.

This clonotype was observed a handful of times. J is TRBJ1-5 and V is TRBV6-2 or TRBV6-3; D might be TRBD1 (5 bases). Germline loops: CDR1 MNHEY, CDR2 SVGEGT. The CDR3 consists of 15 residues. The V end lost 7 bases, the J end lost 2 bases, and 15 bases lay between the germline ends. CDR3 loop: CASTDGVRGNQPQHF. The CDR3 bases are TGTGCCAGCACTGACGGGGTCAGGGGCAATCAGCCCCAGCATTTT.

Ten or more counts support this clonotype. J is TRBJ2-1 and V is TRBV7-3; 7 nucleotides match TRBD1. Losses at the gene ends were 2 bases for V and 10 bases for J; bases not matched to a gene: 5. The CDR3 length is 13 residues. Germline assignment: CDR1 SGHTA and CDR2 FQGTGA. The DNA of the CDR3 is TGTGCCAGCAGCTTAGGGACAGACCGCGAGCAGTTCTTC. It encodes CASSLGTDREQFF.

CDR3 DNA: TGTGCCAGCAGCTTAGAACCGGTTACCTACGAGCAGTACTTC. Its translation is CASSLEPVTYEQYF. The rearrangement uses TRBV7-8 and TRBJ2-7, with D hard to call. CDR1 and CDR2 from the germline V gene are SGHVS and FQNEAQ. This CDR3 comprises 14 residues. Trimming left V 1 base short and J 2 bases short, with 9 bases between.

The V call is TRBV27, the J call TRBJ2-5; unclear D gene. Trimming took 3 bases from V and 2 from J, leaving 7 bases between them. Germline values: CDR1 MNHEY, CDR2 SMNVEV (reference sequence). This CDR3 region has 13 residues. The chain's CDR3 is CASSLRIQETQYF. The CDR3 DNA reads as TGTGCCAGCAGTTTGAGAATTCAAGAGACCCAGTACTTC.

The J gene is TRBJ2-2, the V gene TRBV29-1; 9 bases fit TRBD1. This CDR3 region has 14 residues. The trim removed 6 bases at V and 2 bases at J, leaving 4 bases unmatched. Germline CDR1 and CDR2: SQVTM and ANQGSEA. The CDR3 protein is CSVRQGVNTGELFF. CDR3 coding DNA: TGCAGCGTCAGACAGGGGGTTAACACCGGGGAGCTGTTTTTT.